This T cell receptor (beta chain) was found in a study of early T cells in non-severe SARS-CoV-2 infection. Overall study context: Unpaired chains resulted from sequencing bulk RNA of unsorted whole blood.

Individual cDNA molecules were tagged with unique molecular identifiers, the study reported. Using its own MiXCR run on the 5' RACE reads, TCRdb lists one record per CDR3 protein. The table lists 30,000 to 40,000 distinct CDR3 sequences, about 9.9% of them singletons. Study observations and caveats: Anti-spike CD8 responses were favored in VDJdb matching, and private and CD4 specificities were missed.

At least ten counts were recorded for this clonotype. Its matching antigen is unknown. The sequenced sample consisted of whole blood. The TCR sequence derives from an adult who was a healthcare worker with PCR-confirmed SARS-CoV-2 infection or an uninfected control (not recorded which).

This CDR3 reads CASSLEQGDSNQPQHF. CDR3 in DNA: TGTGCCAGCAGCTTAGAACAGGGGGATAGCAATCAGCCCCAGCATTTT. The gene calls are TRBV7-6 and TRBJ1-5; TRBD1 agrees at 8 bases. Germline-derived CDR1 and CDR2 are SGHVS and FNYEAQ. There are 16 residues in the CDR3. V gave up 1 base and J gave up 0 bases; unmatched junction bases: 2.